A single sample is the source of the 22 T cell receptor beta chains below, sequenced in a study of cytotoxic CD8 clonotypes in ibrutinib-treated CLL. Measured with immunoSEQ multiplex PCR; TCRdb has only the in-frame clones, and not every one. The sample lists some 310,000 clones; about 77% were seen once. Sequenced here: PBMCs, sampled before ibrutinib treatment. The receptors stem from a human donor with chronic lymphocytic leukemia.

This rearrangement joins TRBV15 to TRBJ1-4, with D uncertain. CDR3 length equals 16 residues. Trimming cost V 0 bases and J 0 bases, with 8 bases left between them. Germline CDR1 is LNHNV and CDR2 is YYDKDF (reference sequence). The CDR3 loop reads CATSREAAATNEKLFF. In nucleotides, the CDR3 is TGTGCCACCAGCAGAGAGGCAGCCGCAACTAATGAAAAACTGTTTTTT. Based on the CDR3 plus reference TRBV15 and TRBJ1-4, the full variable domain is DAMVIQNPRYQVTQFGKPVTLSCSQTLNHNVMYWYQQKSSQAPKLLFHYYDKDFNNEADTPDNFQSRRPNTSFCFLDIRSPGLGDTAMYLCATSREAAATNEKLFFGSGTQLSVL.

The rearrangement uses TRBV9 and TRBJ2-2; D is uncertain. V lost 0 bases to trimming and J lost 2 bases, with 8 bases between them. The germline gives CDR1 SGDLS, CDR2 YYNGEE. CDR3 length equals 15 residues. For the CDR3, the DNA is TGTGCCAGCAGCGTAGTTGCTGACAACACCGGGGAGCTGTTTTTT. It codes for CASSVVADNTGELFF.

The CDR3 sequence is CAWSVVRHPPEQYF. The CDR3 DNA reads TGTGCCTGGAGTGTTGTTCGTCATCCACCCGAGCAGTACTTC. V gene TRBV30 combines with J gene TRBJ2-7; D unclear. Germline CDR1 reads GTSNPN; CDR2 reads SVGIG (reference sequence). This CDR3 is 14 amino acids long. The V end lost 0 bases, the J end lost 6 bases, and 15 bases lay between the germline ends.

This sequence joins TRBV7-9 and TRBJ2-1; 8 nucleotides agree with TRBD2. Trimming at V came to 5 bases and at J to 0 bases, leaving 15 bases not matched to a gene. This CDR3 has 19 amino acids. Germline V gives CDR1 SEHNR, CDR2 FQNEAQ (reference sequence). The CDR3 region has the DNA TGTGCCAGCAGCCCGCGGGGTAGCGGGATGTGGGGCTCCTACAATGAGCAGTTCTTC. Translated: CASSPRGSGMWGSYNEQFF.

The V gene is TRBV5-6, the J gene TRBJ1-3; weak D call: TRBD1 (5 bases). The CDR3 is made up of 16 amino acids. The V gene's germline CDR1 is SGHDT and CDR2 YYEEEE. V was shortened by 1 base and J by 3 bases, with 14 bases between the two germline ends. Here the CDR3 reads CASSLWGGVGGNTIYF. The DNA of the CDR3 is TGTGCCAGCAGCTTGTGGGGGGGAGTAGGTGGAAACACCATATATTTT. The complete variable domain, with remaining parts taken from reference TRBV5-6 and TRBJ1-3, reads DAGVTQSPTHLIKTRGQQVTLRCSPKSGHDTVSWYQQALGQGPQFIFQYYEEEERQRGNFPDRFSGHQFPNYSSELNVNALLLGDSALYLCASSLWGGVGGNTIYFGEGSWLTVV.

This clone has only one observation. This CDR3 reads CASSLVWDSQETQYF. In DNA form, the CDR3 reads TGTGCCAGCAGCTTAGTCTGGGACAGCCAAGAGACCCAGTACTTC. The chain has TRBV7-2 and TRBJ2-5, with 7 bases identical to TRBD1. V gave up 1 base and J gave up 1 base; unmatched junction bases: 3. The CDR3 extends over 15 amino acids. Germline V gene sequence: CDR1 SGHTA, CDR2 FQGNSA.

Turning to this clone: This same CDR3 is encoded by further DNA sequences in the sample. The rearrangement uses TRBV19 and TRBJ2-7, with D perhaps TRBD2 (6 bases). V lost 3 bases and J lost 0, with 9 bases in between. CDR3 length equals 14 residues. Germline assignment: CDR1 LNHDA and CDR2 SQIVND (reference sequence). The CDR3 nucleotides are TGTGCCAGTAGTATTGGGAGGAGCTCCTACGAGCAGTACTTC. As protein: CASSIGRSSYEQYF.

This clone was seen only a few times. The chain has TRBV7-9 and TRBJ1-1, with 7 bases matching TRBD1. The germline gives CDR1 SEHNR, CDR2 FQNEAQ (reference sequence). V was clipped by 5 bases and J by 1 base; unmatched bases: 4. The CDR3 is made up of 14 amino acids. The DNA of the CDR3 is TGTGCCAGCAGCAGACAGGGCAGGAACACTGAAGCTTTCTTT. Translation gives CASSRQGRNTEAFF. The full variable domain, its missing parts supplied by reference TRBV7-9 and TRBJ1-1, is DTGVSQNPRHKITKRGQNVTFRCDPISEHNRLYWYRQTLGQGPEFLTYFQNEAQLEKSRLLSDRFSAERPKGSFSTLEIQRTEQGDSAMYLCASSRQGRNTEAFFGQGTRLTVV.

The rearrangement joins TRBV5-1 to TRBJ1-2; possibly TRBD1 for D (5 bases). Trimming took off 0 bases at V and 0 bases at J, with 15 bases between the two ends. CDR1 SGHRS and CDR2 YFSETQ come from the germline V gene. The CDR3 totals 17 residues. This chain's CDR3 is CASSLAGTTRTNYGYTF. CDR3 sequence (DNA): TGCGCCAGCAGCTTGGCCGGGACCACGAGAACTAACTATGGCTACACCTTC.

Here the CDR3 reads CASSLVTSGRAEQYF. The DNA of the CDR3 is TGTGCCAGCAGTTTAGTGACTAGCGGGAGGGCTGAGCAGTACTTC. V and J are TRBV28 and TRBJ2-7, with 14 nucleotides matching TRBD2. Germline loops: CDR1 MDHEN, CDR2 SYDVKM. Trimming at V came to 2 bases and at J to 7 bases, leaving 4 bases not matched to a gene. The length of the CDR3 is 15 residues.

CDR3 region: CASGERLAGGLRQYF. CDR3 nucleotide sequence: TGTGCCAGCGGAGAAAGACTAGCGGGAGGGCTACGCCAGTACTTC. This chain connects TRBV6-5 to TRBJ2-7, with 14 positions matching TRBD2. After removal of 8 bases from V and 10 bases from J, the junction contained 13 bases not matched to a gene. CDR1 and CDR2 (germline): MNHEY, SVGAGI. The CDR3 runs to 15 residues.

The rearrangement uses TRBV11-2 and TRBJ2-7; a possible D gene is TRBD2 (6 bases). V was clipped by 5 bases and J by 0 bases, with 8 bases between them. The CDR3 is 13 amino acids. Germline values: CDR1 SGHAT, CDR2 FQNNGV. CDR3 sequence (DNA): TGTGCCAGCAGCCGGACTACCTCCTACGAGCAGTACTTC. Protein product: CASSRTTSYEQYF.

This rearrangement joins TRBV2 to TRBJ1-1; D is ambiguous. The germline gives CDR1 SNHLY, CDR2 FYNNEI. The CDR3 loop spans 13 amino acids. Trimming removed 4 bases at V and 5 bases at J, with 11 bases between. Here the CDR3 DNA reads TGTGCCAGCAGTGTTCGGCAGAGGACTGAAGCTTTCTTT. Its protein is CASSVRQRTEAFF. The whole variable domain, remainder taken from reference TRBV2 and TRBJ1-1, is EPEVTQTPSHQVTQMGQEVILRCVPISNHLYFYWYRQILGQKVEFLVSFYNNEISEKSEIFDDQFSVERPDGSNFTLKIRSTKLEDSAMYFCASSVRQRTEAFFGQGTRLTVV.

The chain recombines TRBV19 with TRBJ1-5; the match to TRBD1 covers 12 bases. The CDR3 is 14 residues long. Per the germline V gene, CDR1 is LNHDA and CDR2 is SQIVND (reference sequence). V lost 4 bases and J lost 11; bases outside the gene matches: 6. The CDR3 here is CASSKPGQGATQHF. The CDR3 bases are TGTGCCAGTAGTAAACCGGGACAGGGGGCGACCCAGCATTTT.

This rearrangement joins TRBV6-6 to TRBJ1-2; D is uncertain. In germline, CDR1 is MNHNY, CDR2 SVGAGI (reference sequence). V dropped 6 bases and J dropped 1 base, with 15 bases sitting between them. CDR3 length equals 15 residues. The CDR3 loop is CASRGWEGNNYGYTF. CDR3 nucleotide sequence: TGTGCCAGCAGGGGATGGGAGGGAAATAACTATGGCTACACCTTC.

The chain carries TRBV19 and TRBJ2-5, with 7 bases lining up with TRBD1. From germline, CDR1 is LNHDA and CDR2 SQIVND (reference sequence). The CDR3 loop spans 13 amino acids. V was pared by 3 bases and J by 5 bases, with 3 bases of the junction left unmatched. The CDR3 DNA sequence: TGTGCCAGTAGTATTAACAGGGGCGAGACCCAGTACTTC. Its translation: CASSINRGETQYF.

The chain joins TRBV27 to TRBJ2-7; TRBD2 agrees at 8 bases. The CDR3 has 17 residues. Germline-derived CDR1 and CDR2 are MNHEY and SMNVEV (reference sequence). V trimming: 2 bases; J trimming: 2 bases; junction bases outside the gene matches: 11. CDR3 sequence reads: CASSLSLSGSRTYEQYF. CDR3 bases: TGTGCCAGCAGTTTAAGTCTGAGCGGGAGCAGGACCTACGAGCAGTACTTC.

J is TRBJ1-1 and V is TRBV5-1; D is undetermined. The CDR3 sequence is 13 residues long. V lost 0 bases, J lost 5 bases, and 8 bases lay in between. Germline CDR1 and CDR2: SGHRS and YFSETQ. CDR3 region: CASSLDTPTEAFF. Written as DNA, the CDR3 is TGCGCCAGCAGCTTGGACACCCCAACTGAAGCTTTCTTT.

The chain has TRBV11-2 and TRBJ2-7; 7 bases are a match to TRBD2. Germline loops: CDR1 SGHAT, CDR2 FQNNGV. V lost 4 bases, J lost 4 bases, and 7 bases stayed unmatched. CDR3 length: 14 residues. As DNA, the CDR3 is TGTGCCAGCAGCTACTCTAGCGGAGATTACGAGCAGTACTTC. It translates to CASSYSSGDYEQYF.

This sequence joins TRBV6-1 and TRBJ2-7, with D hard to call. This CDR3 has 10 residues. V lost 2 bases and J 11 bases, leaving 7 bases between the germline ends. Germline V CDR1 and CDR2: MNHNS, SASEGT. For the CDR3, the DNA is TGTGCCAGCAGTGAAATCGGCGAGTACTTC. Its translation is CASSEIGEYF.

The chain carries TRBV10-2 and TRBJ2-1, with D possibly matching TRBD2 (6 bases). Trimming removed 3 bases at V and 1 base at J, with 10 bases between. Germline CDR1 is WSHSY and CDR2 is SAAADI. The CDR3 spans 15 residues. CDR3 nucleotide sequence: TGCGCCAGCAGTGACGGTGGGGGGTCCTACAATGAGCAGTTCTTC. This gives the protein CASSDGGGSYNEQFF.

This clone was observed a few times. V is TRBV28 and J is TRBJ2-4, with 9 bases identical to TRBD1. In germline, CDR1 is MDHEN, CDR2 SYDVKM. This CDR3 region has 14 residues. V dropped 8 bases and J dropped 8; count of bases not matched to a gene: 10. CDR3 in amino acids: CASSHDRGLDIQYF. The DNA of the CDR3 is TGTGCCAGCTCCCACGACAGGGGGTTGGACATTCAGTACTTC.